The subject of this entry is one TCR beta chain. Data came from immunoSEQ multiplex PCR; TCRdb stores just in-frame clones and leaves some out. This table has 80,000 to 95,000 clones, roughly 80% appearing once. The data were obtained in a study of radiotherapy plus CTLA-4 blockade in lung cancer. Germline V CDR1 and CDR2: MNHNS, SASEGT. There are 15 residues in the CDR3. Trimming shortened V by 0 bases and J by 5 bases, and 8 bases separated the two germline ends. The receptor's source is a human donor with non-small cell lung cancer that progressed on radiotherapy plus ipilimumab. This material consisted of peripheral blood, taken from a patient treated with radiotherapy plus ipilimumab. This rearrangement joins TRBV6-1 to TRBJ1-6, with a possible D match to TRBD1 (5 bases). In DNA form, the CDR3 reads TGTGCCAGCAGTGAAGCTTGGGGGGATAATTCACCCCTCCACTTT. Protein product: CASSEAWGDNSPLHF.